This is a list of T cell receptor beta chains from one sample in a study of cytomegalovirus exposure and HLA in healthy donors. The protocol was immunoSEQ multiplex PCR, while the TCRdb copy is restricted to in-frame clones and leaves out a portion. Recorded for this sample: some 76,000 clones. The sequencing sample was made of PBMCs. The receptors were gathered from a female donor in good health and CMV-seropositive. CDR3s include the opening cysteine and the closing phenylalanine or tryptophan. A D gene is named only where the DNA matches it firmly.

d_gene: .
v_gene: TRBV25-1
j_gene: TRBJ1-1
CDR3nt: TGTGCCAGCGCGGAGGGTGGGTGGACTGAAGCTTTCTTT
CDR3aa: CASAEGGWTEAFF

d_gene: TRBD1
v_gene: TRBV4-2
j_gene: TRBJ2-2
CDR3nt: TGTGCCAGCAGCGACAAGACAGGGGACACCGGGGAGCTGTTTTTT
CDR3aa: CASSDKTGDTGELFF

d_gene: .
v_gene: TRBV18
j_gene: TRBJ1-3
CDR3nt: TGTGCCAGCTCACTCATGGAGAAATCTGGAAACACCATATATTTT
CDR3aa: CASSLMEKSGNTIYF

d_gene: .
v_gene: TRBV29-1
j_gene: TRBJ1-2
CDR3nt: TGCAGCGTCGAAGTGGGTAAATCAGGTGGCTACACCTTC
CDR3aa: CSVEVGKSGGYTF

d_gene: .
v_gene: TRBV23-1
j_gene: TRBJ2-7
CDR3nt: TGCGCCAGCAGTCTCCTACAGGGTGTCATAAACGAGCAGTACTTC
CDR3aa: CASSLLQGVINEQYF

d_gene: TRBD1
v_gene: TRBV10-2
j_gene: TRBJ1-4
CDR3nt: TGCGCCAGCAGGACAGGGGGCACTGAAAAACTGTTTTTT
CDR3aa: CASRTGGTEKLFF

d_gene: .
v_gene: TRBV30
j_gene: TRBJ1-4
CDR3nt: TGTGCCTGGAGTGTATGGGGAGGAGAAAAACTGTTTTTT
CDR3aa: CAWSVWGGEKLFF

d_gene: TRBD1
v_gene: TRBV6-5
j_gene: TRBJ2-7
CDR3nt: TGTGGTACCGGGACAGACAAATACGAGCAGTACTTC
CDR3aa: CGTGTDKYEQYF

d_gene: .
v_gene: TRBV7-2
j_gene: TRBJ1-2
CDR3nt: TGTGCCAGCAGCTTAAGGCAGGGCGATGGCTACACCTTC
CDR3aa: CASSLRQGDGYTF

d_gene: TRBD2
v_gene: TRBV30
j_gene: TRBJ2-1
CDR3nt: TGTGCCTGGAGTAAACTAGCGGGAGGGGACAATGAGCAGTTCTTC
CDR3aa: CAWSKLAGGDNEQFF

d_gene: TRBD2
v_gene: TRBV29-1
j_gene: TRBJ2-5
CDR3nt: TGCAGCGTTGAACATAGACTAGCGGGAGGACCCTATCTACAAGAGACCCAGTACTTC
CDR3aa: CSVEHRLAGGPYLQETQYF

d_gene: .
v_gene: TRBV29-1
j_gene: TRBJ2-1
CDR3nt: TGCAGCGTTGATTTTACAGAGCAGTTCTTC
CDR3aa: CSVDFTEQFF

d_gene: .
v_gene: TRBV6-5
j_gene: TRBJ2-5
CDR3nt: TGTGCCAGCAGCCCGCGGGGGCTAACGGAGACCCAGTACTTC
CDR3aa: CASSPRGLTETQYF

d_gene: .
v_gene: TRBV14
j_gene: TRBJ2-1
CDR3nt: TGTGCCAGCAGCCCCCTGAATGAGCAGTTCTTC
CDR3aa: CASSPLNEQFF

d_gene: TRBD2
v_gene: TRBV28
j_gene: TRBJ2-3
CDR3nt: TGTGCCAGCAGTTTCCTACTAGGAGGGAGGGGAGATACGCAGTATTTT
CDR3aa: CASSFLLGGRGDTQYF

d_gene: .
v_gene: TRBV6-4
j_gene: TRBJ1-6
CDR3nt: TGTGCCAGCAGTGCAGGGGATAATTCACCCCTCCACTTT
CDR3aa: CASSAGDNSPLHF

d_gene: TRBD1
v_gene: TRBV27
j_gene: TRBJ2-7
CDR3nt: TGTGCCAGCATGGGGACAGGGGCCTACGAGCAGTACTTC
CDR3aa: CASMGTGAYEQYF

d_gene: .
v_gene: TRBV4-1
j_gene: TRBJ1-6
CDR3nt: TGCGCCAGCAGCCAAGGGGAGAACTTCTGGGGTTATAATTCACCCCTCCACTTT
CDR3aa: CASSQGENFWGYNSPLHF

d_gene: TRBD2
v_gene: TRBV2
j_gene: TRBJ2-3
CDR3nt: TGTGCCAGCAGGGGACTAGCGGTGGGGGCAGATACGCAGTATTTT
CDR3aa: CASRGLAVGADTQYF

d_gene: .
v_gene: TRBV6-5
j_gene: TRBJ2-2
CDR3nt: TGTGCCAGCAGTTACTCTCCGGACACCGGGGAGCTGTTTTTT
CDR3aa: CASSYSPDTGELFF

d_gene: .
v_gene: TRBV29-1
j_gene: TRBJ2-1
CDR3nt: TGCAGCGCCCGGGGCTACAATGAGCAGTTCTTC
CDR3aa: CSARGYNEQFF

d_gene: TRBD2
v_gene: TRBV28
j_gene: TRBJ2-3
CDR3nt: TGTGCCAGCAGAAACCTAGCGGGGGGGGCAGATACGCAGTATTTT
CDR3aa: CASRNLAGGADTQYF

d_gene: .
v_gene: TRBV28
j_gene: TRBJ1-5
CDR3nt: TGTGCCAGCGCCCGGGGGGTCCGAAATCAGCCCCAGCATTTT
CDR3aa: CASARGVRNQPQHF

d_gene: TRBD2
v_gene: TRBV27
j_gene: TRBJ2-3
CDR3nt: TGTGCCAGCAGTTTGCGGGGGGGCTGGACAGATACGCAGTATTTT
CDR3aa: CASSLRGGWTDTQYF

d_gene: TRBD2
v_gene: TRBV4-2
j_gene: TRBJ2-5
CDR3nt: TGTGCCAGCAGCCATTACCCGGGGGGACAAGAGACCCAGTACTTC
CDR3aa: CASSHYPGGQETQYF

d_gene: TRBD1
v_gene: TRBV10-3
j_gene: TRBJ1-1
CDR3nt: TGTGCCATCAGTGTTGGGGGACAGGGTGACACTGAAGCTTTCTTT
CDR3aa: CAISVGGQGDTEAFF

d_gene: TRBD1
v_gene: TRBV5-1
j_gene: TRBJ2-7
CDR3nt: TGCGCCAGCAGCGAAGGACAGGGGTCACTCTACGAGCAGTACTTC
CDR3aa: CASSEGQGSLYEQYF

d_gene: TRBD1
v_gene: TRBV30
j_gene: TRBJ1-2
CDR3nt: TGTGCCTGGAGTGTACGTGGGACAGGGCCGGGGGGCTACACCTTC
CDR3aa: CAWSVRGTGPGGYTF

d_gene: .
v_gene: TRBV10-3
j_gene: TRBJ2-7
CDR3nt: TGTGCCATCAGCCCTAGACAGCCCGCCGAGCAGTACTTC
CDR3aa: CAISPRQPAEQYF

d_gene: .
v_gene: TRBV7-9
j_gene: TRBJ2-5
CDR3nt: TGTGCCAGCAGCCAGGGGGGAGAGACCCAGTACTTC
CDR3aa: CASSQGGETQYF

d_gene: TRBD1
v_gene: TRBV7-8
j_gene: TRBJ1-1
CDR3nt: TGTGCCAGCAGCGCCGGACAGGGGCTTGAAGCTTTCTTT
CDR3aa: CASSAGQGLEAFF

d_gene: .
v_gene: TRBV19
j_gene: TRBJ1-2
CDR3nt: TGTGCCAGTAGTTGGGGGGTTTCAACCTATGGCTACACCTTC
CDR3aa: CASSWGVSTYGYTF

d_gene: TRBD2
v_gene: TRBV27
j_gene: TRBJ2-4
CDR3nt: TGTGCCAGCAGCCACCTAGCGGGAGGGCCCAAAAACATTCAGTACTTC
CDR3aa: CASSHLAGGPKNIQYF

d_gene: .
v_gene: TRBV7-2
j_gene: TRBJ1-1
CDR3nt: TGTGCCAGCAGCTTAGAGGTAGCGAATGAAGCTTTCTTT
CDR3aa: CASSLEVANEAFF

d_gene: .
v_gene: TRBV6-5
j_gene: TRBJ2-7
CDR3nt: TGTGCCAGCAGTTACGGTGCGGGCCCTTACGAGCAGTACTTC
CDR3aa: CASSYGAGPYEQYF

d_gene: TRBD2
v_gene: TRBV4-1
j_gene: TRBJ2-4
CDR3nt: TGCGCCAGCAGCCACCCACTAGCGGGGGCCAAAAACATTCAGTACTTC
CDR3aa: CASSHPLAGAKNIQYF

d_gene: TRBD2
v_gene: TRBV7-2
j_gene: TRBJ2-7
CDR3nt: TGTGCCAGCAGCTTAGTTTCGGGAGGCGAGCAGTACTTC
CDR3aa: CASSLVSGGEQYF

d_gene: .
v_gene: TRBV28
j_gene: TRBJ1-2
CDR3nt: TGTGCCAGCAGCCCTGGGGCCTTGGATGGCTACACCTTC
CDR3aa: CASSPGALDGYTF

d_gene: TRBD1
v_gene: TRBV18
j_gene: TRBJ1-1
CDR3nt: TGTGCCAGCTCATTAAATCAGGGGGCCGCGAACACTGAAGCTTTCTTT
CDR3aa: CASSLNQGAANTEAFF

d_gene: .
v_gene: TRBV6-6
j_gene: TRBJ1-2
CDR3nt: TGTGCCAGCAGTTACACCTTGGCCAACTATGGCTACACCTTC
CDR3aa: CASSYTLANYGYTF

d_gene: TRBD1
v_gene: TRBV19
j_gene: TRBJ2-7
CDR3nt: TGTGCCAGTAGTAGGGACAGGAACTACGAGCAGTACTTC
CDR3aa: CASSRDRNYEQYF

d_gene: .
v_gene: TRBV6-1
j_gene: TRBJ2-7
CDR3nt: TGTGCCATCTCGTTCGGGTACGAGCAGTACTTC
CDR3aa: CAISFGYEQYF

d_gene: .
v_gene: TRBV4-3
j_gene: TRBJ2-7
CDR3nt: TGCGCCAGCAGCCAAGATCTGGGGGGAGCCTACGAGCAGTACTTC
CDR3aa: CASSQDLGGAYEQYF

d_gene: TRBD2
v_gene: TRBV29-1
j_gene: TRBJ2-1
CDR3nt: TGCAGCGTTGAGTTCGGACTAGCGGGAGGCAATGAGCAGTTCTTC
CDR3aa: CSVEFGLAGGNEQFF

d_gene: .
v_gene: TRBV9
j_gene: TRBJ1-2
CDR3nt: TGTGCCAGCAGCGTAGTGCAGGGAGGTGGCTACACCTTC
CDR3aa: CASSVVQGGGYTF

d_gene: TRBD1
v_gene: TRBV29-1
j_gene: TRBJ2-7
CDR3nt: TGCAGCGTGACAGGGGTCCAATACGAGCAGTACTTC
CDR3aa: CSVTGVQYEQYF

d_gene: .
v_gene: TRBV10-3
j_gene: TRBJ1-6
CDR3nt: TGTGCCATCAGTGAGTCTCCGGGTGCCGGCTCACCCCTCCACTTT
CDR3aa: CAISESPGAGSPLHF

d_gene: .
v_gene: TRBV4-1
j_gene: TRBJ1-2
CDR3nt: TGCGCCAGCAGCCAAGTGGTGACAGTCTATGGCTACACCTTC
CDR3aa: CASSQVVTVYGYTF

d_gene: .
v_gene: TRBV2
j_gene: TRBJ1-1
CDR3nt: TGTGCCAGCAAGACAGAGAACACTGAAGCTTTCTTT
CDR3aa: CASKTENTEAFF

d_gene: TRBD2
v_gene: TRBV9
j_gene: TRBJ2-2
CDR3nt: TGTGCCAGCAGCGTAGGGACTAGCGGGGATAGAGGTATCACCGGGGAGCTGTTTTTT
CDR3aa: CASSVGTSGDRGITGELFF

d_gene: .
v_gene: TRBV5-1
j_gene: TRBJ2-3
CDR3nt: TGCGCCAGCAGCTTGGCCGCGGGTCTAAGCACAGATACGCAGTATTTT
CDR3aa: CASSLAAGLSTDTQYF

d_gene: TRBD1
v_gene: TRBV28
j_gene: TRBJ1-2
CDR3nt: TGTGCCAGCAGTCTAGGGACAGGGTACGGCTACACCTTC
CDR3aa: CASSLGTGYGYTF

d_gene: TRBD1
v_gene: TRBV7-9
j_gene: TRBJ1-1
CDR3nt: TGTGCCAGCAGCCCCGGGACAGGGGACATGAACACTGAAGCTTTCTTT
CDR3aa: CASSPGTGDMNTEAFF

d_gene: TRBD1
v_gene: TRBV7-3
j_gene: TRBJ2-7
CDR3nt: TGTGCCAGCAGCCAAGGACAGGGTAGCTCCGAGCAGTACTTC
CDR3aa: CASSQGQGSSEQYF

d_gene: .
v_gene: TRBV7-9
j_gene: TRBJ2-3
CDR3nt: TGTGCCAGCAGCTCATACCTGGCTGGCACAGATACGCAGTATTTT
CDR3aa: CASSSYLAGTDTQYF

d_gene: .
v_gene: TRBV28
j_gene: TRBJ1-1
CDR3nt: TGTGCCACCAAAGTCGTCCGGGTTGGCACTGAAGATTTCTTT
CDR3aa: CATKVVRVGTEDFF

d_gene: .
v_gene: TRBV9
j_gene: TRBJ1-1
CDR3nt: TGTGCCAGCGGACTAGACTTGAACACTGAAGCTTTCTTT
CDR3aa: CASGLDLNTEAFF

d_gene: .
v_gene: TRBV5-1
j_gene: TRBJ1-2
CDR3nt: TGCGCCAGCAGCTTGGGGGCAGGGCCTAACTATGGCTACACCTTC
CDR3aa: CASSLGAGPNYGYTF

d_gene: TRBD1
v_gene: TRBV6-1
j_gene: TRBJ2-7
CDR3nt: TGTGCCAGCAGTGAACTAAGGGACAGCACCTACGAGCAGTACTTC
CDR3aa: CASSELRDSTYEQYF

d_gene: .
v_gene: TRBV4-3
j_gene: TRBJ2-1
CDR3nt: TGCGCCAGCAGCCAAGGGTCAGGGGATTACAATGAGCAGTTCTTC
CDR3aa: CASSQGSGDYNEQFF